One T cell receptor (beta chain) is described in this entry. No antigen is known for it. Trimming cost V 2 bases and J 8 bases, with 9 bases left between them. The CDR3 extends over 12 amino acids. Per germline, CDR1 WSHSY and CDR2 SAAADI. These data are taken from a study of T cell responses to AZD1222 COVID-19 vaccine. Study-wide points: CD4 TCRs linked to vaccination spanned spike, dominating at 160-218 and 743-854. In a largely white British group with more females than males, clonal diversity was possibly underestimated. In the spike-specific TCR repertoire, nearly half reportedly target unmutated variant regions.

Only in-frame clones appear in the TCRdb table, and some are missing; sequencing was by immunoSEQ multiplex PCR. The sample shows around 140,000 clones, over 75% of them seen only once. Sequenced material: peripheral blood, taken on day 0 of AZD1222 vaccination. The chain carries TRBV10-2 and TRBJ1-1; D might be TRBD1 (5 bases). The clonotype was recovered from an adult in good health. The DNA of the CDR3 is TGCGCCAGCAGTGAGATGGAGGGGGAAGCTTTCTTT. It translates to CASSEMEGEAFF.